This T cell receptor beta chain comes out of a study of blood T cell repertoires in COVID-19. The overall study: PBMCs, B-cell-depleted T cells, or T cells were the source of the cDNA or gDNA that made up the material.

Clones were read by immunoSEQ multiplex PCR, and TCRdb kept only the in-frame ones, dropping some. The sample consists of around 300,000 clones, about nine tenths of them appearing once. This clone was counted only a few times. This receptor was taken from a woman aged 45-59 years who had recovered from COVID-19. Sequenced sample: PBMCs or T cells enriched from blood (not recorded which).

In nucleotides, the CDR3 is TGTGCCAGTACCACCCTCATAGACAGTCAGCCCCAGCATTTT. Protein product: CASTTLIDSQPQHF. J is TRBJ1-5 and V is TRBV19, with D maybe TRBD1 (5 bases). Germline V lookup: CDR1 LNHDA, CDR2 SQIVND (reference sequence). Trimming left V 7 bases short and J 6 bases short, with 16 bases between. The CDR3 has 14 amino acids.